These 13 T cell receptor beta chains were all obtained from the same sample, sequenced in a study of blood T cell repertoires in COVID-19. The method was immunoSEQ multiplex PCR; TCRdb's version includes in-frame clones alone and lacks a portion of them. This sample has about 6,000 clones, with roughly four fifths found just once. What was sequenced was peripheral blood. The receptors shown here come from a man between 60 and 75 years old with acute or convalescent COVID-19.

The chain links TRBV6-4 to TRBJ2-3; TRBD2 agrees at 8 bases. Germline loops: CDR1 MRHNA, CDR2 SNTAGT. The J segment lost 1 base and the V segment lost 3 bases, leaving 0 bases of the junction unmatched. The CDR3 runs 14 residues. CDR3 bases: TGTGCCAGCAGTGAAGCGGGGGGCACAGATACGCAGTATTTT. This gives the protein CASSEAGGTDTQYF.

This clone was observed a handful of times. The genes are TRBV6-5 and TRBJ2-7; 7 bases match TRBD1. Germline CDR1 reads MNHEY; CDR2 reads SVGAGI. With V trimmed by 6 bases and J by 3 bases, 5 bases remained unmatched. The CDR3 has 13 amino acids. The CDR3 sequence: CASRGAGGYEQYF. CDR3 DNA sequence: TGTGCCAGCAGGGGGGCAGGGGGCTACGAGCAGTACTTC.

The chain is built from TRBV29-1 and TRBJ1-1; TRBD1 agrees at 9 bases. Germline CDR1 SQVTM, CDR2 ANQGSEA. After removal of 6 bases from V and 6 bases from J, the junction contained 8 bases not matched to a gene. There are 13 residues in the CDR3. The CDR3: CSVGDREWSEAFF. In nucleotides, the CDR3 is TGCAGCGTCGGGGACAGGGAGTGGTCTGAAGCTTTCTTT.

The chain couples TRBV21-1 to TRBJ2-5; no DNA check was done on the table's D call, TRBD1. TRBV21-1 is a listed pseudogene. The CDR3 consists of 16 residues. The CDR3 coding sequence is TGTGCCAGCAGCAGCCCGACAGGGGGTGACATGGAGACCCAGTACTTC. Protein: CASSSPTGGDMETQYF.

For the CDR3, the DNA is TGTGCCAGCAGTGACCTACAGGGGGCCGCCGGGGAGCTGTTTTTT. Amino acid sequence: CASSDLQGAAGELFF. The chain is built from TRBV6-2 or TRBV6-3 and TRBJ2-2; 9 positions match TRBD1. Germline CDR1 is MNHEY and CDR2 is SVGEGT. The CDR3 covers 15 residues. V trimming: 5 bases; J trimming: 6 bases; junction bases outside the gene matches: 7.

This chain connects TRBV9 to TRBJ2-3; 8 bases fit TRBD2. Germline values: CDR1 SGDLS, CDR2 YYNGEE. The V gene end was trimmed by 3 bases and the J gene end by 6 bases; junction bases not matched to a gene: 12. This CDR3 is built from 16 residues. The CDR3 here is CASSARFGGGGDTQYF. The CDR3 DNA reads as TGTGCCAGCAGCGCCCGCTTTGGAGGCGGGGGGGATACGCAGTATTTT.

The chain has TRBV7-2 and TRBJ2-3, with TRBD1 identical over 9 bases. The CDR3 contains 16 residues. V lost 4 bases to trimming and J lost 4 bases; unmatched junction nucleotides: 9. Germline V gene sequence: CDR1 SGHTA, CDR2 FQGNSA. This CDR3 reads CASSWGQGLSADTQYF. CDR3 bases: TGTGCCAGCAGCTGGGGACAGGGACTGAGCGCAGATACGCAGTATTTT.

V and J are TRBV6-5 and TRBJ2-2; 9 bases align to TRBD1. CDR1 MNHEY and CDR2 SVGAGI come from the germline V gene. The CDR3 covers 15 residues. J gave up 7 bases and V 6 bases, and 9 bases lay outside the gene matches. The DNA for the CDR3 is TGTGCCAGCAGAAGACAGGGGGTGGAAAGCGGGGAGCTGTTTTTT. It translates to CASRRQGVESGELFF.

This sequence joins TRBV6-2 or TRBV6-3 and TRBJ1-6; D call uncertain. The CDR3 spans 17 residues. Looked up from germline, CDR1 is MNHEY and CDR2 is SVGEGT. V was clipped by 4 bases and J by 9 bases, with 22 bases between them. CDR3 DNA: TGTGCCAGCAGTTCCCCGTTTCTTTCGGTTACGCGTTCACCCCTCCACTTT. It specifies CASSSPFLSVTRSPLHF.

V and J are TRBV5-1 and TRBJ2-1; D is uncertain. The CDR3 spans 16 residues. Trimming stripped 0 bases from V and 0 bases from J, with 10 bases between. Germline V gene lookup returns CDR1 SGHRS and CDR2 YFSETQ. DNA for the CDR3: TGCGCCAGCAGCTTGGATGCAGCGAGCTCCTACAATGAGCAGTTCTTC. Translated: CASSLDAASSYNEQFF.

The chain employs TRBV9 and TRBJ1-2; unclear D gene. Germline V gives CDR1 SGDLS, CDR2 YYNGEE. With 4 bases removed from V and 3 bases from J, the gap between germline ends came to 19 bases. The CDR3 loop spans 16 amino acids. The CDR3 bases are TGTGCCAGCAGCTCTAACTTGAAAGGGAGGGACTATGGCTACACCTTC. Protein: CASSSNLKGRDYGYTF.

This clone has more than one count but fewer than ten. The CDR3 sequence: CASSLVPGMNTGELFF. CDR3 bases: TGTGCCAGCAGCTTGGTTCCAGGGATGAACACCGGGGAGCTGTTTTTT. This sequence joins TRBV5-6 and TRBJ2-2; weak D call: TRBD1 (5 bases). The CDR3 has 16 residues. Trimming removed 0 bases from V and 1 base from J, with 10 bases in between. CDR1 SGHDT and CDR2 YYEEEE come from the germline V gene. Complete variable domain (other parts from reference TRBV5-6 and TRBJ2-2): DAGVTQSPTHLIKTRGQQVTLRCSPKSGHDTVSWYQQALGQGPQFIFQYYEEEERQRGNFPDRFSGHQFPNYSSELNVNALLLGDSALYLCASSLVPGMNTGELFFGEGSRLTVL.

This clone was observed a handful of times. V is TRBV19 and J is TRBJ1-2; 7 bases are shared with TRBD1. J lost 6 bases, V lost 3 bases, and 7 bases had no gene match. CDR1 LNHDA and CDR2 SQIVND come from the germline V gene (reference sequence). The CDR3 extends over 14 amino acids. CDR3 sequence (DNA): TGTGCCAGTAGTATCACTAGGGGGCAAAATGGCTACACCTTC. Translation gives CASSITRGQNGYTF. The variable domain in full, completed from reference TRBV19 and TRBJ1-2, reads DGGITQSPKYLFRKEGQNVTLSCEQNLNHDAMYWYRQDPGQGLRLIYYSQIVNDFQKGDIAEGYSVSREKKESFPLTVTSAQKNPTAFYLCASSITRGQNGYTFGSGTRLTVV.